This T cell receptor beta chain came from a study of CD8 T cells in ankylosing spondylitis. Study conclusions and caveats: A TCR beta motif made of 7 to 9 highly homologous variants seemed typical of ankylosing spondylitis blood.

This clonotype was picked up many times. Antigen: not known. TCRdb re-called the 5' RACE reads through MiXCR, storing one row per CDR3 protein. The sample includes 150,000 to 200,000 distinct CDR3 sequences, 10% to 15% of them seen just once. V was clipped by 5 bases and J by 4 bases, with 14 bases between them. CDR1 and CDR2 (germline): SQVTM, ANQGSEA. This CDR3 has 13 amino acids. Material for sequencing was blood, either unsorted or a sorted T cell fraction (not recorded which). V usage is TRBV29-1 and J usage is TRBJ1-2; no reliable D call. The receptor's source is a female donor with ankylosing spondylitis or in good health (not recorded which). For the CDR3, the DNA is TGCAGCGTTCGATCAGTGAATACCTATGGCTACACCTTC. Translation gives CSVRSVNTYGYTF.